This entry lists 17 T cell receptor beta chains sequenced from one sample in a study of T cells in Graves' hyperthyroidism and ophthalmopathy. Amplification of TCR beta CDR3 regions used RNA as the template. A set of HTBI primers served as the primers for a first-round RT-PCR of the TCR CDR3. TCRdb passed the multiplex PCR reads through MiXCR, listing each CDR3 protein once. Of approximately 600,000 distinct CDR3 sequences in the sample, about 17% were seen once. The sample was blood. All receptors come from a woman aged 25-40 years with Graves' hyperthyroidism.

The gene calls are TRBV24-1 and TRBJ2-1, with D perhaps being TRBD1 or TRBD2 (5 bases each). The V gene's germline CDR1 is KGHDR and CDR2 SFDVKD. CDR3 size: 18 residues. The ends were cut back, 2 bases at V and 0 bases at J, with 16 bases in the middle. The CDR3 here is CATSDSSRPGTSYNEQFF. As DNA, the CDR3 is TGTGCCACCAGTGATTCATCCCGTCCAGGGACCTCCTACAATGAGCAGTTCTTC.

The table lists this clonotype with a few counts. V and J are TRBV6-1 and TRBJ1-2; perhaps TRBD1 as D (6 bases). Germline CDR1 MNHNS, CDR2 SASEGT. The CDR3 is 15 residues long. The ends were cut back, 6 bases at V and 6 bases at J, with 20 bases in the middle. The CDR3 loop reads CASRGVEQGRNGYTF. CDR3 DNA sequence: TGTGCCAGCAGGGGAGTGGAGCAGGGGCGCAATGGCTACACCTTC.

This clonotype was seen only once. A much larger clone is a single base away; this may be a read error. This chain uses TRBV7-8 with TRBJ2-1; 8 bases are a match to TRBD2. Per the germline V gene, CDR1 is SGHVS and CDR2 is FQNEAQ. The CDR3 consists of 17 residues. The ends lost 5 bases at V and 8 bases at J; junction bases unmatched: 17. The CDR3 sequence is CASSLRRGRGAIHEQFF. CDR3 sequence (DNA): TGTGCCAGCAGCCTGAGACGAGGGCGGGGGGCGATCCATGAGCAGTTCTTC.

This clonotype was recorded at least ten times. The chain has TRBV28 and TRBJ1-4; D unclear. V was pared by 2 bases and J by 5 bases, with 15 bases between. This CDR3 is built from 16 residues. The germline V gene has CDR1 MDHEN and CDR2 SYDVKM. The CDR3 loop is CASSLELGRANEKLFF. In DNA, the CDR3 is TGTGCCAGCAGTTTAGAGCTAGGCCGGGCAAATGAAAAACTGTTTTTT.

This clonotype was seen a few times. The chain has TRBV28 and TRBJ1-1; D is unresolved. CDR1 MDHEN and CDR2 SYDVKM come from the germline V gene. The germline V and J ends were trimmed by 7 bases and 2 bases, with 11 bases remaining between them. The CDR3 totals 13 residues. The CDR3 DNA reads as TGTGCCAGCATGAGGGATCCTAACACTGAAGCTTTCTTT. Protein product: CASMRDPNTEAFF.

The rearrangement links TRBV28 to TRBJ2-5; 12 positions match TRBD2. Germline values: CDR1 MDHEN, CDR2 SYDVKM. The ends lost 8 bases at V and 6 bases at J; junction bases unmatched: 7. This CDR3 is built from 14 residues. CDR3 DNA sequence: TGTGCCAGCGGGAGGGGGACTAGCGGGCAGACCCAGTACTTC. It is translated as CASGRGTSGQTQYF.

J is TRBJ2-1 and V is TRBV9; 11 bases map to TRBD2. CDR1 is SGDLS, CDR2 YYNGEE, per germline. CDR3 length equals 15 residues. The junction had 5 bases not matched to a gene; V was cut back by 3 bases and J by 6 bases. CDR3 sequence (DNA): TGTGCCAGCAGCGCCGGACTAGCGGGTATCAATGAGCAGTTCTTC. Protein: CASSAGLAGINEQFF.

This clonotype came up a few times. The rearrangement uses TRBV2 and TRBJ2-1; TRBD2 aligns across 13 bases. This CDR3 comprises 15 residues. Trimming at V came to 4 bases and at J to 6 bases, leaving 3 bases not matched to a gene. Germline CDR1 SNHLY, CDR2 FYNNEI. CDR3 in DNA: TGTGCCAGCAGTGCCGGGACTAGCGGGGCCAATGAGCAGTTCTTC. It specifies CASSAGTSGANEQFF.

This clonotype occurred many times. The chain joins TRBV20-1 to TRBJ1-1; 12 bases agree with TRBD1. This CDR3 spans 18 amino acids. The junction had 17 bases not matched to a gene; V was cut back by 4 bases and J by 5 bases. Germline V gene data show CDR1 as DFQATT and CDR2 as SNEGSKA (reference sequence). The CDR3 sequence: CSAIPRGGTGGIKTEAFF. For the CDR3, the DNA is TGCAGTGCTATTCCACGAGGGGGGACAGGGGGCATTAAGACTGAAGCTTTCTTT.

This chain uses TRBV10-3 with TRBJ2-2, with D hard to call. In germline, CDR1 is ENHRY, CDR2 SYGVKD. This CDR3 is built from 18 residues. V dropped 4 bases and J dropped 0 bases, with 18 bases sitting between them. The CDR3: CAISAPLDGPANTGELFF. DNA of the CDR3: TGTGCCATCAGTGCCCCCTTGGACGGTCCCGCGAACACCGGGGAGCTGTTTTTT.

This clonotype was counted at least ten times. The chain combines TRBV28 with TRBJ2-3; the match to TRBD1 covers 8 bases. V lost 5 bases and J lost 3; bases outside the gene matches: 13. The germline V gene encodes CDR1 MDHEN and CDR2 SYDVKM. This CDR3 region has 17 residues. The CDR3 is CASSLGQGRFGTDTQYF. The DNA of the CDR3 is TGTGCCAGCAGTCTTGGACAGGGAAGATTTGGGACAGATACGCAGTATTTT.

This clonotype was seen repeatedly, ten times or more. V usage is TRBV2 and J usage is TRBJ2-5; no definite D call. V was cut by 5 bases and J by 7 bases, with 11 bases left in between. Germline CDR1 and CDR2: SNHLY and FYNNEI. The CDR3 loop spans 12 amino acids. The CDR3 protein is CASSTLVGTQYF. The CDR3 DNA sequence: TGTGCCAGCAGTACCCTAGTGGGGACCCAGTACTTC.

The J gene is TRBJ2-1, the V gene TRBV7-8; 12 bases align to TRBD2. CDR1 and CDR2 from the germline V gene are SGHVS and FQNEAQ. The CDR3 extends over 15 amino acids. With 5 bases clipped from V and 6 bases from J, the junction kept 5 bases outside the gene matches. For the CDR3, the DNA is TGTGCCAGCAGCCCTAGCGGGAGGGAGCTCAATGAGCAGTTCTTC. Translating it yields CASSPSGRELNEQFF.

The sample holds many counts of this clonotype. The chain has TRBV2 and TRBJ2-3; D is unresolved. V was pared by 6 bases and J by 0 bases, with 13 bases between. The CDR3 length is 15 residues. Germline CDR1 reads SNHLY; CDR2 reads FYNNEI. The CDR3 protein is CASRRSGGSTDTQYF. The CDR3 bases are TGTGCCAGCAGAAGGTCGGGTGGCAGCACAGATACGCAGTATTTT.

This clonotype was counted ten times or more. The chain is built from TRBV28 and TRBJ1-2; D gene uncertain. CDR1 MDHEN and CDR2 SYDVKM come from the germline V gene. The length of the CDR3 is 13 residues. The V gene lost 7 bases and the J gene lost 2 bases, with 11 bases spanning the gap. CDR3 sequence (DNA): TGTGCCAGCACCTTAACAGAGAACTATGGCTACACCTTC. Its protein product is CASTLTENYGYTF.

Points on this clonotype: This could be a read error, since a much larger clone is one nucleotide away. The CDR3 end shows no conserved phenylalanine or tryptophan, and so a read error is likely. The gene calls are TRBV7-2 and TRBJ2-1; weak D call: TRBD2 (5 bases). Per the germline V gene, CDR1 is SGHTA and CDR2 is FQGNSA. The V gene lost 5 bases and the J gene lost 3 bases, with 11 bases spanning the gap. The CDR3 has 14 residues. The CDR3 loop is CASSHPTSYNEQFV. The CDR3, as DNA: TGTGCCAGCAGCCATCCTACTAGCTACAATGAGCAGTTCGTC.

On this clonotype: A read error may be the cause here, since a much bigger clone is one base away. The genes are TRBV6-9 and TRBJ2-3; the D gene is possibly TRBD2 (5 bases). This CDR3 has 17 residues. The germline V gene has CDR1 MNHGY and CDR2 SVAAGI. The CDR3 sequence: CTSSSIFSRTSTDTQYF. In nucleotides, the CDR3 is TGTACCAGCAGTTCCATTTTTTCCAGGACTAGCACAGATACGCAGTATTTT.